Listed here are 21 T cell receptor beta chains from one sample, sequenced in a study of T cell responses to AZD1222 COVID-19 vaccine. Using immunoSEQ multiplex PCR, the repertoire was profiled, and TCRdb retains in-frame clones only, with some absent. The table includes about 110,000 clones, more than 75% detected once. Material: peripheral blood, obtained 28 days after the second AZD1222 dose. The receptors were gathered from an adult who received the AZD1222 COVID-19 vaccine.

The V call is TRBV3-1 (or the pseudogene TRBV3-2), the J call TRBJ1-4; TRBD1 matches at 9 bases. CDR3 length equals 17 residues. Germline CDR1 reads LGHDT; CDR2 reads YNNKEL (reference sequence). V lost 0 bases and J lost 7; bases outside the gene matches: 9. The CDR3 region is CASSQDRKGQGGEKLFF. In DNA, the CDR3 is TGTGCCAGCAGCCAAGATCGGAAGGGACAGGGAGGTGAAAAACTGTTTTTT.

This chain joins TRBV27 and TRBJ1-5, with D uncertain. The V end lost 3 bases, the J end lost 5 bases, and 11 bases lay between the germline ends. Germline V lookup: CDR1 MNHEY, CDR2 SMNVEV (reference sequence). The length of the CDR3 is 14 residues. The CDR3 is CASSFAAGYQPQHF. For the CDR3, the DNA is TGTGCCAGCAGTTTTGCAGCAGGATATCAGCCCCAGCATTTT.

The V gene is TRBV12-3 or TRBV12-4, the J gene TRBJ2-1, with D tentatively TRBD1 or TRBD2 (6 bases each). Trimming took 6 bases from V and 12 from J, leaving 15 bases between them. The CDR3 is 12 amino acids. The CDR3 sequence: CASSLSGGGQFF. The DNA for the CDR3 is TGTGCCAGCAGCCTGTCCGGAGGGGGGCAGTTCTTC.

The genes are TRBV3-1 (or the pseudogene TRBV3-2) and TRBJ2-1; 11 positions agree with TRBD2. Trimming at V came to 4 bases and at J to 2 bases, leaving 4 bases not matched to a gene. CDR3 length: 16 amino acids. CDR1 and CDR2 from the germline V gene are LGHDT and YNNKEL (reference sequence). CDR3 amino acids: CASSRLAGGAYNEQFF. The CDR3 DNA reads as TGTGCCAGCAGCCGATTAGCGGGGGGGGCCTACAATGAGCAGTTCTTC.

The chain's CDR3 is CASSIGGQGLAETQYF. CDR3 DNA: TGTGCCAGTAGTATAGGCGGACAGGGCCTAGCGGAGACCCAGTACTTC. The chain employs TRBV19 and TRBJ2-5; 8 bases are shared with TRBD1. CDR1 is LNHDA, CDR2 SQIVND, per germline (reference sequence). This CDR3 region has 16 residues. Losses at the gene ends were 1 base for V and 5 bases for J; bases not matched to a gene: 9.

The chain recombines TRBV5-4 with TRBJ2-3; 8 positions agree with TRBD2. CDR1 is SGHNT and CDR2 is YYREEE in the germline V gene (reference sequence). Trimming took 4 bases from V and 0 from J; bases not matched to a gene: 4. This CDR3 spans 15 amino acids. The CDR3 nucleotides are TGTGCCAGCAGCCCAAGCGGGAGTAGCACAGATACGCAGTATTTT. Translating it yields CASSPSGSSTDTQYF.

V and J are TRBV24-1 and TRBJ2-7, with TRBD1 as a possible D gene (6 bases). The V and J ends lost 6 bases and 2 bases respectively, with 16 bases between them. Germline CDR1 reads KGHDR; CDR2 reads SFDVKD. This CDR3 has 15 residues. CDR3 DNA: TGTGCCACCAGTTCCGGGACACGGGCGCCCTACGAGCAGTACTTC. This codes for CATSSGTRAPYEQYF.

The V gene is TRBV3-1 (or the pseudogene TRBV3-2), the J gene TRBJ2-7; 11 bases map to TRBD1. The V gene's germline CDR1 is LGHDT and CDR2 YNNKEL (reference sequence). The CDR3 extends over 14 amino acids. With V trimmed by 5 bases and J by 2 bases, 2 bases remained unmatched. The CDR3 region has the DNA TGTGCCAGCAGCGGGGGACAGGGGGCCTACGAGCAGTACTTC. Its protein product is CASSGGQGAYEQYF.

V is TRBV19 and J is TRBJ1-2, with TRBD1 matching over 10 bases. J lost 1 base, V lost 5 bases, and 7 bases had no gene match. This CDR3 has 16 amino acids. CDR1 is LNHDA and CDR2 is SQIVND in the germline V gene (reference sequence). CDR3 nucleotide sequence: TGTGCCAGTAGTGTACCGGGACAGGGGCTTAACTATGGCTACACCTTC. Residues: CASSVPGQGLNYGYTF.

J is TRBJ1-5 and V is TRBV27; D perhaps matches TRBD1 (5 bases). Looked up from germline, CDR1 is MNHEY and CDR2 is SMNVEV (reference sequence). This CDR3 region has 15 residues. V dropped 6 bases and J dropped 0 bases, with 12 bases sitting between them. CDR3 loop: CASSSEGYSNQPQHF. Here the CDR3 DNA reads TGTGCCAGCAGCAGTGAGGGGTATAGCAATCAGCCCCAGCATTTT.

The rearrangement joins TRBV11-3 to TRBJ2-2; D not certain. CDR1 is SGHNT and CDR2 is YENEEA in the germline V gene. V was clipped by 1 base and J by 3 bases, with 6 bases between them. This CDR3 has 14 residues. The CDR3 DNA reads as TGTGCCAGCAGCTTAGCCCGGGACACCGGGGAGCTGTTTTTT. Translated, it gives CASSLARDTGELFF.

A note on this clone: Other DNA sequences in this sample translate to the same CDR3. In DNA, the CDR3 is TGTGCCAGCAGTACACGCCCTAGCTACGAGCAGTACTTC. Translated: CASSTRPSYEQYF. V and J are TRBV28 and TRBJ2-7, with D unresolved. Looked up from germline, CDR1 is MDHEN and CDR2 is SYDVKM. Trimming cost V 5 bases and J 3 bases, with 11 bases left between them. The CDR3 loop spans 13 amino acids.

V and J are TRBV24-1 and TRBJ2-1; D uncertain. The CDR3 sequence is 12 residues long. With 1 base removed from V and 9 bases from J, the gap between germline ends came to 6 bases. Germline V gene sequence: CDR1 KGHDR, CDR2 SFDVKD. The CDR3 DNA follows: TGTGCCACCAGTGATTTTGGCGGTGAGCAGTTCTTC. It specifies CATSDFGGEQFF.

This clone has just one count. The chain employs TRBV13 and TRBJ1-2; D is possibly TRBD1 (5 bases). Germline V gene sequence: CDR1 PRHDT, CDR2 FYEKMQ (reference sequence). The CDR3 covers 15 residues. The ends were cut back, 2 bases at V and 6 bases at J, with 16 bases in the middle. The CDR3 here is CASSLTRPGTDGYTF. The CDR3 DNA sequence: TGTGCCAGCAGCTTAACCCGCCCAGGGACTGATGGCTACACCTTC.

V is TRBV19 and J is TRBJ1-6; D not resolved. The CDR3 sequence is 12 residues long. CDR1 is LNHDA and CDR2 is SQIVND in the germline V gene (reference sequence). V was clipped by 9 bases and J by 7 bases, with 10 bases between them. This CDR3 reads CASLGRNSPLHF. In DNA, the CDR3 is TGTGCCAGCCTTGGGAGAAATTCACCCCTCCACTTT. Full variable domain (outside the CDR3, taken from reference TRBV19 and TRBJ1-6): DGGITQSPKYLFRKEGQNVTLSCEQNLNHDAMYWYRQDPGQGLRLIYYSQIVNDFQKGDIAEGYSVSREKKESFPLTVTSAQKNPTAFYLCASLGRNSPLHFGNGTRLTVT.

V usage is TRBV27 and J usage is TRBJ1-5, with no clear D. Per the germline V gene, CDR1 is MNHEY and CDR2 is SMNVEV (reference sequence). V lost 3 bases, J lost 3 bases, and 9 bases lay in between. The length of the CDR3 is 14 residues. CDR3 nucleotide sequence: TGTGCCAGCAGTTTGAGGCCGTACAATCAGCCCCAGCATTTT. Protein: CASSLRPYNQPQHF.

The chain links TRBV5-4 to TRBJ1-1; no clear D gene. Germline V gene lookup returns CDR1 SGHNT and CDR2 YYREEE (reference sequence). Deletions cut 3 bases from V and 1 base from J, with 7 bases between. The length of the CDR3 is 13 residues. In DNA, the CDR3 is TGTGCCAGCAGCTACCCGGGGAACACTGAAGCTTTCTTT. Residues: CASSYPGNTEAFF. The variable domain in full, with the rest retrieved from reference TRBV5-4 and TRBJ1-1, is ETGVTQSPTHLIKTRGQQVTLRCSSQSGHNTVSWYQQALGQGPQFIFQYYREEENGRGNFPPRFSGLQFPNYSSELNVNALELDDSALYLCASSYPGNTEAFFGQGTRLTVV.

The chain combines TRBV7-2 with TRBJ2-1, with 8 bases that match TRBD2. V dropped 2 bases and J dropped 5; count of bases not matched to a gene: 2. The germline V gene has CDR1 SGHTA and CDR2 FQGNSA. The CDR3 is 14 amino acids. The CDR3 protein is CASSLTSGNNEQFF. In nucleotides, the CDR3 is TGTGCCAGCAGCTTAACTAGCGGTAACAATGAGCAGTTCTTC.

Here the CDR3 DNA reads TGTGCCAGTAGTATAGAGAGAGGGTCCAACACCGGGGAGCTGTTTTTT. It encodes CASSIERGSNTGELFF. V and J are TRBV19 and TRBJ2-2, with D possibly matching TRBD2 (5 bases). CDR1 is LNHDA and CDR2 is SQIVND in the germline V gene (reference sequence). Trimming cost V 0 bases and J 2 bases, with 10 bases left between them. The CDR3 loop spans 16 amino acids.

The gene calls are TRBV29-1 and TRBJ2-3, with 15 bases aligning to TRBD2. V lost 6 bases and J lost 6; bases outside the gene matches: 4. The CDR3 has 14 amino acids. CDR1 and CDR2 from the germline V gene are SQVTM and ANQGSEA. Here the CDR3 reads CSVRTSGRGDTQYF. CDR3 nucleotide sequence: TGCAGCGTAAGGACTAGCGGGAGGGGTGATACGCAGTATTTT.

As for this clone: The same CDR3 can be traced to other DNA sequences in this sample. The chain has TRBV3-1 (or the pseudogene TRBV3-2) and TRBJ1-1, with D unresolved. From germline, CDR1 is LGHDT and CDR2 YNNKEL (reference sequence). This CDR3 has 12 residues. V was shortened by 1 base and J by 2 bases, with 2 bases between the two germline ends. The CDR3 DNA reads TGTGCCAGCAGCCAAGGAAACACTGAAGCTTTCTTT. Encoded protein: CASSQGNTEAFF.